Shown below are 13 T cell receptor beta chains from a single sample sequenced in a study of blood T cells in healthy people across ages. Combining a sample-barcoded 5' primer with a J-beta primer mix, a second PCR ran for roughly 7 to 11 cycles. TCRdb redid the calling of the 5' RACE reads with MiXCR, one entry per CDR3 protein. The profile shows 1.2 million to 1.5 million distinct CDR3 sequences, 42% of them singletons. Sequencing was performed on blood. All receptors derive from a woman younger than 35 in good health.

There are a few counts of this clonotype. This rearrangement joins TRBV6-5 to TRBJ1-2; TRBD1 is a possible D gene (6 bases). The length of the CDR3 is 15 residues. Germline V gene lookup returns CDR1 MNHEY and CDR2 SVGAGI. V dropped 4 bases and J dropped 4 bases, with 16 bases sitting between them. In nucleotides, the CDR3 is TGTGCCAGCAGTTCTCACAGGGACCTATCCTATGGCTACACCTTC. This sequence encodes CASSSHRDLSYGYTF.

The chain links TRBV12-3 or TRBV12-4 to TRBJ1-2, with a weak D call TRBD1 (5 bases). CDR3 size: 14 residues. V was clipped by 0 bases and J by 7 bases, with 12 bases between them. The CDR3 nucleotides are TGTGCCAGCAGTTTAGCCGGGGGGTCCCGTGGCTACACCTTC. Protein sequence: CASSLAGGSRGYTF.

This chain uses TRBV7-8 with TRBJ1-2; no clear D gene. The V end was cut by 1 base, the J end by 4 bases, with 10 bases between. Germline-derived CDR1 and CDR2 are SGHVS and FQNEAQ. The CDR3 has 14 residues. CDR3 loop: CASSLEAALYGYTF. CDR3 nucleotides: TGTGCCAGCAGCTTAGAAGCAGCCCTCTATGGCTACACCTTC.

This chain uses TRBV2 with TRBJ2-3, with TRBD2 identical over 13 bases. The CDR3 length is 15 residues. CDR1 and CDR2 (germline): SNHLY, FYNNEI. Germline trimming cut 7 bases from V and 7 bases from J; bases unmatched to any gene: 8. CDR3 residues: CASTTSGGAGYTQYF. As DNA, the CDR3 is TGTGCCAGCACCACTAGCGGGGGGGCCGGATATACGCAGTATTTT.

The rearrangement uses TRBV14 and TRBJ2-3; no clear D gene. This CDR3 comprises 12 residues. Germline values: CDR1 SGHDN, CDR2 FVKESK. The V gene lost 3 bases and the J gene lost 6 bases, with 7 bases spanning the gap. Here the CDR3 DNA reads TGTGCCAGCAGCCATTCTGTGGATACGCAGTATTTT. Residues: CASSHSVDTQYF.

The chain has TRBV14 and TRBJ1-6; the match to TRBD1 covers 8 bases. The CDR3 length is 16 residues. The germline gives CDR1 SGHDN, CDR2 FVKESK. J lost 6 bases, V lost 1 base, and 5 bases had no gene match. This CDR3 is CASSQAGGGGNSPLHF. DNA of the CDR3: TGTGCCAGCAGCCAAGCAGGGGGCGGAGGTAATTCACCCCTCCACTTT.

At least ten counts were recorded for this clonotype. The chain links TRBV4-2 to TRBJ2-1; TRBD2 agrees at 7 bases. The CDR3 has 14 amino acids. V lost 7 bases and J lost 7; bases outside the gene matches: 10. CDR1 LGHNA and CDR2 YNFKEQ come from the germline V gene. CDR3 amino acids: CASIAGGSANEQFF. Written as DNA, the CDR3 is TGTGCCAGCATAGCTGGCGGGAGTGCAAATGAGCAGTTCTTC.

This chain joins TRBV20-1 and TRBJ2-3; 10 bases are a match to TRBD2. V was pared by 5 bases and J by 6 bases, with 11 bases of the junction left unmatched. Per the germline V gene, CDR1 is DFQATT and CDR2 is SNEGSKA (reference sequence). The CDR3 is made up of 15 amino acids. The CDR3 nucleotides are TGCAGTGCTCCGCGGACTAGCGGTGCGGGGGATACGCAGTATTTT. This translates into CSAPRTSGAGDTQYF.

This clonotype showed up just a few times. In DNA, the CDR3 is TGTGCCAGCAGTTACTCGACTAGCGGGGGGGCTTACAATGAGCAGTTCTTC. Its protein product is CASSYSTSGGAYNEQFF. The chain has TRBV6-2 or TRBV6-3 and TRBJ2-1; 14 positions match TRBD2. The CDR3 contains 17 residues. V was pared by 0 bases and J by 4 bases, with 2 bases of the junction left unmatched. Looked up from germline, CDR1 is MNHEY and CDR2 is SVGEGT.

The chain combines TRBV6-6 with TRBJ1-2; no firm D call. Germline V gene lookup returns CDR1 MNHNY and CDR2 SVGAGI (reference sequence). CDR3 length: 15 residues. Trimming removed 5 bases at V and 10 bases at J, with 23 bases between. In DNA, the CDR3 is TGTGCCAGCAGTCCCCCGGGTTCCTCCCTCGAAGACTACACCTTC. Translated, it gives CASSPPGSSLEDYTF.

This chain links TRBV7-2 with TRBJ2-1, with TRBD2 identical over 13 bases. The V gene's germline CDR1 is SGHTA and CDR2 FQGNSA. The length of the CDR3 is 20 residues. J lost 6 bases, V lost 5 bases, and 19 bases had no gene match. The CDR3, as DNA: TGTGCCAGCAGCCGATTAGTATCGACTAGCGGGGGGCACGGGATCAATGAGCAGTTCTTC. Amino acid sequence: CASSRLVSTSGGHGINEQFF.

The chain couples TRBV7-6 to TRBJ2-1; D call uncertain. The CDR3 totals 16 residues. The germline V and J ends were trimmed by 5 bases and 4 bases, with 18 bases remaining between them. Germline-derived CDR1 and CDR2 are SGHVS and FNYEAQ. CDR3 region: CASSPLKGPRYNEQFF. CDR3 DNA: TGTGCCAGCAGCCCCCTAAAGGGCCCTCGTTACAATGAGCAGTTCTTC.

This clonotype was observed a handful of times. The V call is TRBV20-1, the J call TRBJ2-7; D could derive from TRBD1 or TRBD2 (5 bases each). Trimming shortened V by 1 base and J by 5 bases, and 27 bases separated the two germline ends. This CDR3 spans 18 amino acids. Germline V gives CDR1 DFQATT, CDR2 SNEGSKA (reference sequence). For the CDR3, the DNA is TGCAGTGCTAGAGGCCCTTGGGGGTCGCCGAATTTGTTCGACGAGCAGTACTTC. This gives the protein CSARGPWGSPNLFDEQYF.